This TCR beta chain was sequenced in a study of blood T cells in healthy people across ages. Study outcomes and limitations: Conclusively comparing naive with antigen-experienced cells was impossible with unsorted PBMCs. Higher diversity, along with more naive CD4+ cells, distinguished long-lived donors from aged donors.

Concerning this clonotype: Its specificity is not known.

Healthy Caucasian individuals from Russia aged about 6 to 95 were enrolled as donors. Germline V gene lookup returns CDR1 SGHRS and CDR2 YFSETQ. The CDR3 runs to 13 residues. Primed by a sample-barcoded 5' primer and a J-beta primer mix, a second PCR proceeded for 7 to 11 cycles. TCRdb reprocessed the 5' RACE reads via MiXCR and lists one record per CDR3 protein. The data contain 650,000 to 1,000,000 distinct CDR3 sequences, roughly 34% of them singletons. The chain combines TRBV5-1 with TRBJ2-1; D is unclear. Gene TRBJ2-7 matches the end of the DNA better, so the J call may be wrong. The sequencing input was blood. This TCR was sampled from a man between 18 and 29 years old in good health. CDR3 DNA: TGCGCCAGCAGCTGGAGCTCCTACAATGAGCAGTACTTC. This codes for CASSWSSYNEQYF.